This T cell receptor (beta chain) derives from a study of T cells in Graves' hyperthyroidism and ophthalmopathy. TCR beta CDR3 regions were amplified from RNA transcripts. First-round RT-PCR with HTBI primers amplified the TCR CDR3 region. TCRdb ran MiXCR on the multiplex PCR reads and lists one entry per CDR3 protein. The sample contains 250,000 to 300,000 distinct CDR3 sequences, roughly 19% of which appear only once. This clonotype appeared many times. With 5 bases removed from V and 4 bases from J, the gap between germline ends came to 17 bases. This CDR3 is 15 amino acids long. The sequence was obtained from a middle-aged man with Graves' ophthalmopathy. The sample taken for sequencing was blood. This chain connects TRBV12-3 or TRBV12-4 to TRBJ1-1; no clear D gene. The CDR3 DNA reads as TGTGCCAGCAGTCCACCCCCGGTTCATGCCACTGAAGCTTTCTTT. Amino acids: CASSPPPVHATEAFF.